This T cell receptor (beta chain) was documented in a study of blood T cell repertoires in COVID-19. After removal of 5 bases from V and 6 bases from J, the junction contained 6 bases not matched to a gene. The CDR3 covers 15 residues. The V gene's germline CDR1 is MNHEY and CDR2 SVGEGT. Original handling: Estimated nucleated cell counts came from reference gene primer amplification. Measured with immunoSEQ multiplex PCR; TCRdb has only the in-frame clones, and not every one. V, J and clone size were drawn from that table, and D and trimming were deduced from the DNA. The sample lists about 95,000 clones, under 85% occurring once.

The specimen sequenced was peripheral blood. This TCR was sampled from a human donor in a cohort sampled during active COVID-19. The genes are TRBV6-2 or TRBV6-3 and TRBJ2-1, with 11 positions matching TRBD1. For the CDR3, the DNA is TGTGCCAGCAGTACCCGGGACAGGGGGAGCAATGAGCAGTTCTTC. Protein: CASSTRDRGSNEQFF.